Below, 7 T cell receptor beta chains from the same sample are listed, as sequenced in a study of blood T cells in healthy people across ages. Then a second PCR, running roughly 6 to 11 cycles, was carried out with a sample-barcoded 5' primer and a J-beta primer mix. MiXCR, applied by TCRdb to the 5' RACE reads, yields one record per CDR3 protein. Among 1.5 million to 2 million distinct CDR3 sequences listed, 30% to 40% were seen once. The sample comprised blood. Receptors were obtained from a woman in her 30s in good health.

This clonotype was detected a few times. V usage is TRBV4-2 and J usage is TRBJ2-3, with 10 bases identical to TRBD2. This CDR3 comprises 18 residues. CDR1 and CDR2 from the germline V gene are LGHNA and YNFKEQ. Germline trimming cut 4 bases from V and 2 bases from J; bases unmatched to any gene: 12. This chain's CDR3 is CASSRTGGLASSTDTQYF. CDR3 sequence (DNA): TGTGCCAGCAGCCGAACCGGGGGACTAGCGAGCTCCACAGATACGCAGTATTTT.

The CDR3: CASSSRVGWRDTQYF. Written as DNA, the CDR3 is TGCGCCAGCAGCTCCCGGGTAGGGTGGAGAGATACGCAGTATTTT. The chain employs TRBV10-1 and TRBJ2-3; D ambiguous. This CDR3 spans 15 amino acids. V was trimmed by 6 bases and J by 5 bases, leaving 18 bases between them. Germline values: CDR1 WNHNN, CDR2 SYGVQD (reference sequence).

The J gene is TRBJ1-5, the V gene TRBV2; possible D gene TRBD1, 6 bases. Germline-derived CDR1 and CDR2 are SNHLY and FYNNEI. V lost 5 bases, J lost 3 bases, and 17 bases lay in between. This CDR3 spans 16 amino acids. CDR3 amino acids: CASSPTGTQFNQPQHF. The CDR3 nucleotides are TGTGCCAGCAGTCCTACAGGGACCCAATTCAATCAGCCCCAGCATTTT. Full variable domain (remainder filled in from reference TRBV2 and TRBJ1-5): EPEVTQTPSHQVTQMGQEVILRCVPISNHLYFYWYRQILGQKVEFLVSFYNNEISEKSEIFDDQFSVERPDGSNFTLKIRSTKLEDSAMYFCASSPTGTQFNQPQHFGDGTRLSIL.

This clonotype was seen a handful of times. The chain recombines TRBV4-2 with TRBJ2-3; D gene uncertain. Germline V gene data show CDR1 as LGHNA and CDR2 as YNFKEQ. The CDR3 is made up of 16 amino acids. V dropped 1 base and J dropped 0 bases, with 11 bases sitting between them. CDR3 loop: CASSQGSAPSTDTQYF. DNA of the CDR3: TGTGCCAGCAGCCAAGGTTCTGCGCCGAGCACAGATACGCAGTATTTT.

The gene calls are TRBV25-1 and TRBJ1-5, with TRBD1 identical over 10 bases. The germline V gene encodes CDR1 MGHDK and CDR2 SYGVNS. V gave up 7 bases and J gave up 6 bases; unmatched junction bases: 21. CDR3 length: 19 residues. The CDR3, as DNA: TGTGCCAGCACCCAGAATGTTAAGGGACAGGGGAGAGAACGTCAGCCCCAGCATTTT. Protein product: CASTQNVKGQGRERQPQHF. Variable domain in full (rest from reference TRBV25-1 and TRBJ1-5): EADIYQTPRYLVIGTGKKITLECSQTMGHDKMYWYQQDPGMELHLIHYSYGVNSTEKGDLSSESTVSRIRTEHFPLTLESARPSHTSQYLCASTQNVKGQGRERQPQHFGDGTRLSIL.

Here the CDR3 DNA reads TGCGCCAGCAGCCAAGCGGGAGGCAGGAGGTCCTACGAGCAGTACTTC. It is translated as CASSQAGGRRSYEQYF. This chain links TRBV4-1 with TRBJ2-7; TRBD2 agrees at 7 bases. This CDR3 region has 16 residues. Germline V gene sequence: CDR1 MGHRA, CDR2 YSYEKL. J was trimmed by 1 base and V by 1 base; bases with no gene match: 7.

This rearrangement joins TRBV28 to TRBJ2-5, with 9 positions matching TRBD2. This CDR3 spans 16 amino acids. J lost 11 bases, V lost 4 bases, and 17 bases had no gene match. The germline V gene encodes CDR1 MDHEN and CDR2 SYDVKM. The chain's CDR3 is CASSSYSGRGVHEQYF. The CDR3 DNA sequence: TGTGCCAGCAGTTCTTATAGCGGGAGAGGGGTACATGAGCAGTACTTC.